This T cell receptor (beta chain) was documented in a study of Tregs in tolerant kidney transplant recipients. Regarding the study as a whole: Nucleotide sequences could not be compared across some patients' samples due to primer changes.

Sequencing used immunoSEQ multiplex PCR; TCRdb keeps in-frame clones, though not all of them. The table lists 55,000 to 75,000 clones, 70% to 90% of them singletons. About this clone itself: Its antigen is unidentified.

Related graft donors supplied nonmyeloablative bone marrow transplants, and mixed chimerism was transient. CDR1 is SGHDT, CDR2 YYEEEE, per germline. The V and J ends lost 0 bases and 3 bases respectively, with 12 bases between them. This CDR3 has 15 residues. The V call is TRBV5-6, the J call TRBJ1-2, with D possibly TRBD1 on 6 matching bases. The sequence derives from a human patient who received a combined kidney and bone marrow transplant. Some of the T cells might come from the graft donor. The sample consisted of CD4+ T cells from blood (PBMCs), taken 6 months after the transplant. The CDR3 sequence: CASSLGVAGDYGYTF. DNA for the CDR3: TGTGCCAGCAGCTTGGGAGTGGCAGGGGACTATGGCTACACCTTC.